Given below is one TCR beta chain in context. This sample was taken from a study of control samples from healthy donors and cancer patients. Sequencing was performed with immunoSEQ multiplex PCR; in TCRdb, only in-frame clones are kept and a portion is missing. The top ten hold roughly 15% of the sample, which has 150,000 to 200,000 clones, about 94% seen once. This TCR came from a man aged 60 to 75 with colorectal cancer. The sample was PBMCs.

DNA for the CDR3: TGTGCCAGCAGCCCCCGGGACAGGGGCGCCGGGACTCCAGTCACCGGGGAGCTGTTTTTT. The encoded protein is CASSPRDRGAGTPVTGELFF. This chain connects TRBV9 to TRBJ2-2; 10 nucleotides agree with TRBD1. The CDR3 is 20 amino acids. Germline CDR1 and CDR2: SGDLS and YYNGEE. V dropped 4 bases and J dropped 4; count of bases not matched to a gene: 19.